This T cell receptor (beta chain) came from a study of blood T cell repertoires in COVID-19. In germline, CDR1 is SGHDT, CDR2 YYEEEE. Trimming took off 0 bases at V and 4 bases at J, with 5 bases between the two ends. The CDR3 spans 12 residues. The repertoire was sequenced with immunoSEQ multiplex PCR; TCRdb's copy has only in-frame clones and lacks some. The sample contains about 200,000 clones, about 86% of which appear only once. V and J are TRBV5-6 and TRBJ2-7; D is unclear. Input material: PBMCs or T cells enriched from blood (not recorded which). The sequence derives from a woman aged 35 to 49 with acute COVID-19. The CDR3 sequence is CASSLAQYEQYF. The CDR3 nucleotides read TGTGCCAGCAGCTTGGCACAGTACGAGCAGTACTTC.